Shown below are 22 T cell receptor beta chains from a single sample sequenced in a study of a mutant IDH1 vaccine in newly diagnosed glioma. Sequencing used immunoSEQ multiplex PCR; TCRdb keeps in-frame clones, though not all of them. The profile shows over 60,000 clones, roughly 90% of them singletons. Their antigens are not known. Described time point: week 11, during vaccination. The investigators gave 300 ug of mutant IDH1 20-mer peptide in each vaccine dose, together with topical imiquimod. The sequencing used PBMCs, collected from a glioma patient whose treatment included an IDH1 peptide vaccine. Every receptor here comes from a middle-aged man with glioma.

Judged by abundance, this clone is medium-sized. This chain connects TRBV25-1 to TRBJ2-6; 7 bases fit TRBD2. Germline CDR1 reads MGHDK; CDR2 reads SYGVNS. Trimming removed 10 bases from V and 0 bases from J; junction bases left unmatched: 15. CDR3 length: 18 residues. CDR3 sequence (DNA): TGTGCCACCCTCGGGGGGAGGAGCCCGTACTCTGGGGCCAACGTCCTGACTTTC. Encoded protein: CATLGGRSPYSGANVLTF.

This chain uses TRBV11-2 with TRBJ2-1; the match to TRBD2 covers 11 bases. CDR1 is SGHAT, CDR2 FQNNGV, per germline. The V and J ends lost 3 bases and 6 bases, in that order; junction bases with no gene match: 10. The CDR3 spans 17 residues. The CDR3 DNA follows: TGTGCCAGCAGCTTCTACTCACTAGCGGGAGATCTCAATGAGCAGTTCTTC. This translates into CASSFYSLAGDLNEQFF.

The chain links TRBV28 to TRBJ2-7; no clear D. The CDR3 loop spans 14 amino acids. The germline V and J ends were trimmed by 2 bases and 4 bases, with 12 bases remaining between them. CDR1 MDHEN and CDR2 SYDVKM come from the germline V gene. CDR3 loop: CASSLQGPSYEQYF. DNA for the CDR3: TGTGCCAGCAGTTTACAAGGGCCGTCATACGAGCAGTACTTC. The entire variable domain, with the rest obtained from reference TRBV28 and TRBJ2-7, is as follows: DVKVTQSSRYLVKRTGEKVFLECVQDMDHENMFWYRQDPGLGLRLIYFSYDVKMKEKGDIPEGYSVSREKKERFSLILESASTNQTSMYLCASSLQGPSYEQYFGPGTRLTVT.

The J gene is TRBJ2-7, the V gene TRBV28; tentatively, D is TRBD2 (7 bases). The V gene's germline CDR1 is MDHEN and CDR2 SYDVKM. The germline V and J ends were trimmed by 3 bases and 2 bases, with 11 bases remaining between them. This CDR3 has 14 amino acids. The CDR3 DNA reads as TGTGCCAGCAGTTTTCGGGGGGCGGCCTACGAGCAGTACTTC. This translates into CASSFRGAAYEQYF.

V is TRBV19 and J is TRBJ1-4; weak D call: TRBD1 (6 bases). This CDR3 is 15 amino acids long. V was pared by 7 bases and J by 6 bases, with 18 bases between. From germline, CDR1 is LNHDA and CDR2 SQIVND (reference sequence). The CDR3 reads CASIPPGAEDEKLFF. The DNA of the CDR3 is TGTGCCAGTATCCCCCCGGGGGCGGAGGATGAAAAACTGTTTTTT.

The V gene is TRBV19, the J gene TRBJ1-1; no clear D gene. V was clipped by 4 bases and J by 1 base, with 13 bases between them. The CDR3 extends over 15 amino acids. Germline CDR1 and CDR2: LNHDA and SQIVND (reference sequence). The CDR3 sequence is CASSTQSQSNTEAFF. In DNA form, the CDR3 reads TGTGCCAGTAGTACACAGTCACAGTCGAACACTGAAGCTTTCTTT.

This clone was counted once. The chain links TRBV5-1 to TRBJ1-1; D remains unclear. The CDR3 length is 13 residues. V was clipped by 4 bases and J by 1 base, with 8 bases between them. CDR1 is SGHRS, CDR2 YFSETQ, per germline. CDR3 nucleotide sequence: TGCGCCAGCAGCACGCTCTCGAACACTGAAGCTTTCTTT. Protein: CASSTLSNTEAFF.

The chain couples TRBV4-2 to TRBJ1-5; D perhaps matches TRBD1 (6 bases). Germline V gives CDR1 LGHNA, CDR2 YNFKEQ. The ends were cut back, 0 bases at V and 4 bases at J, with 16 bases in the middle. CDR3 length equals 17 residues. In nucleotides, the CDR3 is TGTGCCAGCAGCCAAGATTTGGGGGCGGGGTGGAATCAGCCCCAGCATTTT. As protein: CASSQDLGAGWNQPQHF.

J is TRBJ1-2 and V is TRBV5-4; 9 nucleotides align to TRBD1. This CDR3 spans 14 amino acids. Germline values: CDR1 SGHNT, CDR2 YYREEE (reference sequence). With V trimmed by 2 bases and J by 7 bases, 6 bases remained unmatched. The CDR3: CASSLDAGQGGYTF. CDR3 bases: TGTGCCAGCAGCTTAGATGCGGGACAGGGTGGCTACACCTTC.

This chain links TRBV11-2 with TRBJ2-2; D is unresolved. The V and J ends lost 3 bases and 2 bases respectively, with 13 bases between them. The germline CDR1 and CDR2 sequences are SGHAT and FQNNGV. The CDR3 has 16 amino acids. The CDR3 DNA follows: TGTGCCAGCAGCTTGGCGCGGAGTGAAAACACCGGGGAGCTGTTTTTT. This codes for CASSLARSENTGELFF.

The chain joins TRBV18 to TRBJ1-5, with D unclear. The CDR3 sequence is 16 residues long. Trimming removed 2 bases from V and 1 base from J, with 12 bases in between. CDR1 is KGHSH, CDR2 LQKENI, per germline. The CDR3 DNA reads TGTGCCAGCTCACCAAGCGCAGACGGAAGCAATCAGCCCCAGCATTTT. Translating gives CASSPSADGSNQPQHF.

CDR3 residues: CASSLVDRGNSPLHF. The DNA for the CDR3 is TGTGCCAGCAGCCTGGTGGACAGGGGAAACTCACCCCTCCACTTT. V is TRBV5-6 and J is TRBJ1-6, with TRBD1 matching over 9 bases. Germline lookup yields CDR1 SGHDT and CDR2 YYEEEE. The CDR3 is made up of 15 amino acids. V trimming: 4 bases; J trimming: 10 bases; junction bases outside the gene matches: 9.

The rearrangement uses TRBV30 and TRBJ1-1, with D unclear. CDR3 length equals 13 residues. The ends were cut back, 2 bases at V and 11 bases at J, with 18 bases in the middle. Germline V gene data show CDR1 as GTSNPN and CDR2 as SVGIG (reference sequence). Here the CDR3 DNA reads TGTGCCTGGAGTCCCCCGACGCGTTTCAATGCTTTCTTT. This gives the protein CAWSPPTRFNAFF.

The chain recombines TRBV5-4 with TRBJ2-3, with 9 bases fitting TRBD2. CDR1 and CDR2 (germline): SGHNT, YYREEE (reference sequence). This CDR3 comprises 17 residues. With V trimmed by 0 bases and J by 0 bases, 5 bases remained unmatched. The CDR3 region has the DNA TGTGCCAGCAGCTTGGGGATAGCGGGAGAAAGCACAGATACGCAGTATTTT. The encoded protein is CASSLGIAGESTDTQYF.

CDR3 residues: CASSVGGGRTDTQYF. CDR3 in DNA: TGTGCCAGCAGCGTAGGCGGGGGCCGCACAGATACGCAGTATTTT. This chain joins TRBV9 and TRBJ2-3; weak D call: TRBD2 (7 bases). The V end lost 0 bases, the J end lost 1 base, and 9 bases lay between the germline ends. This CDR3 contains 15 residues. Per the germline V gene, CDR1 is SGDLS and CDR2 is YYNGEE. Variable domain in full (rest from reference TRBV9 and TRBJ2-3): DSGVTQTPKHLITATGQRVTLRCSPRSGDLSVYWYQQSLDQGLQFLIQYYNGEERAKGNILERFSAQQFPDLHSELNLSSLELGDSALYFCASSVGGGRTDTQYFGPGTRLTVL.

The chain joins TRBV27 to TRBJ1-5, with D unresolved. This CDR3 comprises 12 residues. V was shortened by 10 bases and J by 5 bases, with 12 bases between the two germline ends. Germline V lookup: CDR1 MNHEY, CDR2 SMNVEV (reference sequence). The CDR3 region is CATGEGDQPQHF. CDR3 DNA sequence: TGTGCCACCGGTGAGGGCGATCAGCCCCAGCATTTT.

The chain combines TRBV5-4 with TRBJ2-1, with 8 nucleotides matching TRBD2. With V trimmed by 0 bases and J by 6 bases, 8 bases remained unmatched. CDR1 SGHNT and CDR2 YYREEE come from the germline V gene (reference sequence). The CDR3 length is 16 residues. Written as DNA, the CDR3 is TGTGCCAGCAGCTTGGCCCGGGGGGGGTCTCGCAATGAGCAGTTCTTC. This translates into CASSLARGGSRNEQFF.

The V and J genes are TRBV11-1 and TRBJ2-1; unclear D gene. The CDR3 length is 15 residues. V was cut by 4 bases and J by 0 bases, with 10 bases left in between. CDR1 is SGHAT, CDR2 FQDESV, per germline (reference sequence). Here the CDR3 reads CASSSAFSSYNEQFF. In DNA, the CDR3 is TGTGCCAGCAGCTCAGCCTTTAGCTCCTACAATGAGCAGTTCTTC. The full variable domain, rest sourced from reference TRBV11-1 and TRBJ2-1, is EAEVAQSPRYKITEKSQAVAFWCDPISGHATLYWYRQILGQGPELLVQFQDESVVDDSQLPKDRFSAERLKGVDSTLKIQPAELGDSAMYLCASSSAFSSYNEQFFGPGTRLTVL.

CDR3 nucleotide sequence: TGTGCCAGCAGCGGTAACCCCCAGCGAGGCTACACCTTC. Its protein is CASSGNPQRGYTF. The chain recombines TRBV7-9 with TRBJ1-2; D not resolved. Germline V gives CDR1 SEHNR, CDR2 FQNEAQ (reference sequence). This CDR3 has 13 residues. Trimming stripped 5 bases from V and 8 bases from J, with 15 bases between.

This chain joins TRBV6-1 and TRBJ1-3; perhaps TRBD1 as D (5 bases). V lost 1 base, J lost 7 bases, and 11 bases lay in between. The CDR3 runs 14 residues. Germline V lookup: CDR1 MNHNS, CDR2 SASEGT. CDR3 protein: CASSEGVWGNTIYF. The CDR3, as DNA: TGTGCCAGCAGTGAAGGGGTTTGGGGCAACACCATATATTTT.

CDR3 nucleotides: TGTGCCAGCAGTTACTCTAGGGACTACGAGCAGTACTTC. It codes for CASSYSRDYEQYF. The chain combines TRBV6-6 with TRBJ2-7; no clear D gene. Germline CDR1 is MNHNY and CDR2 is SVGAGI (reference sequence). Trimming shortened V by 0 bases and J by 3 bases, and 6 bases separated the two germline ends. The CDR3 is 13 amino acids.

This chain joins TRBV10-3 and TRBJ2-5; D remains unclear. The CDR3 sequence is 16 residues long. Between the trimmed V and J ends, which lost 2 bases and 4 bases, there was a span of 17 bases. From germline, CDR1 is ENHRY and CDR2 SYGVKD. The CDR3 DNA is TGTGCCATCAGTGAGATAAACCCGGGTACGGGAGAGACCCAGTACTTC. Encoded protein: CAISEINPGTGETQYF.